One and the same sample provided the 12 T cell receptor beta chains below, sequenced in a study of T-cell reconstitution after alpha-beta-depleted transplantation in children. Library preparation (for TCRbeta) was performed with unique molecular identifiers. TCRdb reanalysed the PCR reads using MiXCR and keeps one entry per CDR3 protein. Among 700,000 to 950,000 distinct CDR3 sequences listed, 16% were seen once. This specimen consisted of PBMCs, mostly from graft donor cells, obtained 360 days after TCRalphabeta/CD19-depleted stem cell transplant. The receptors shown here come from a male patient between 5 and 17 years old who had a stem cell transplant for acute lymphoblastic leukemia, so the T cells may come from the graft donor.

This clonotype was found once. This sequence may be a read error, since a much larger clone differs from it by one base. V and J are TRBV14 and TRBJ2-1, with 7 bases lining up with TRBD2. The CDR3 covers 16 residues. Germline V gives CDR1 SGHDN, CDR2 FVKESK. J lost 6 bases, V lost 1 base, and 9 bases had no gene match. This CDR3 is CASSQGRLAGANEQFF. For the CDR3, the DNA is TGTGCCAGCAGCCAAGGGAGGCTCGCGGGAGCCAATGAGCAGTTCTTC. Supplemented by reference TRBV14 and TRBJ2-1, the full variable domain reads EAGVTQFPSHSVIEKGQTVTLRCDPISGHDNLYWYRRVMGKEIKFLLHFVKESKQDESGMPNNRFLAERTGGTYSTLKVQPAELEDSGVYFCASSQGRLAGANEQFFGPGTRLTVL.

This clonotype was detected only once. The chain couples TRBV12-3 or TRBV12-4 to TRBJ2-5, with 8 bases matching TRBD2. This CDR3 is 15 amino acids long. The V and J ends lost 3 bases and 5 bases, in that order; junction bases with no gene match: 8. DNA for the CDR3: TGTGCCAGCAGTTTCATTAGCGGGAATGCGGAGACCCAGTACTTC. The encoded protein is CASSFISGNAETQYF.

The sample holds a few counts of this clonotype. This chain uses TRBV5-1 with TRBJ2-5; TRBD2 matches 10 bases. Germline V gene lookup returns CDR1 SGHRS and CDR2 YFSETQ. Losses at the gene ends were 4 bases for V and 5 bases for J; bases not matched to a gene: 5. There are 14 residues in the CDR3. Here the CDR3 reads CASSKREGLETQYF. Here the CDR3 DNA reads TGCGCCAGCAGCAAGCGGGAGGGCCTGGAGACCCAGTACTTC.

The rearrangement joins TRBV11-1 to TRBJ2-4, with TRBD1 matching 7 bases. Germline V gene data show CDR1 as SGHAT and CDR2 as FQDESV (reference sequence). V lost 4 bases to trimming and J lost 6 bases; unmatched junction nucleotides: 9. The CDR3 is 15 residues long. CDR3 nucleotides: TGTGCCAGCAGCTCGACTCCCCGGGACAGAAACATTCAGTACTTC. Translation: CASSSTPRDRNIQYF. The complete variable domain, with remaining parts taken from reference TRBV11-1 and TRBJ2-4, reads EAEVAQSPRYKITEKSQAVAFWCDPISGHATLYWYRQILGQGPELLVQFQDESVVDDSQLPKDRFSAERLKGVDSTLKIQPAELGDSAMYLCASSSTPRDRNIQYFGAGTRLSVL.

The rearrangement joins TRBV2 to TRBJ2-5; 12 bases line up with TRBD2. J gave up 5 bases and V 7 bases, and 8 bases lay outside the gene matches. The CDR3 is 15 amino acids. Germline V gene lookup returns CDR1 SNHLY and CDR2 FYNNEI. CDR3 loop: CASTGLAGIHETQYF. CDR3 sequence (DNA): TGTGCCAGCACTGGACTAGCGGGGATTCATGAGACCCAGTACTTC.

This clonotype appeared many times. The V and J genes are TRBV29-1 and TRBJ2-7; 7 bases match TRBD2. J was trimmed by 5 bases and V by 5 bases; bases with no gene match: 9. The CDR3 length is 13 residues. Germline V gives CDR1 SQVTM, CDR2 ANQGSEA. The CDR3 reads CSVPTSPRNEQYF. The CDR3 DNA sequence: TGCAGCGTTCCGACTAGCCCCAGAAACGAGCAGTACTTC.

This sequence joins TRBV5-1 and TRBJ2-5, with D possibly being TRBD2 (6 bases). Germline assignment: CDR1 SGHRS and CDR2 YFSETQ. The ends were cut back, 7 bases at V and 0 bases at J, with 13 bases in the middle. The CDR3 totals 14 residues. Here the CDR3 reads CASRTTGNQETQYF. The CDR3 nucleotides read TGCGCCAGCCGGACTACCGGCAACCAAGAGACCCAGTACTTC.

The table lists this clonotype with many counts. A much larger clone is a single base away; this may be a read error. The rearrangement joins TRBV5-1 to TRBJ2-3, with D unresolved. This CDR3 contains 11 residues. Trimming took 0 bases from V and 8 from J, leaving 4 bases between them. The V gene's germline CDR1 is SGHRS and CDR2 YFSETQ. The CDR3 DNA reads as TGCGCCAGCAGCTTGGGAGCTACGCAGTATTTT. As protein: CASSLGATQYF.

This clonotype was counted a few times. The rearrangement uses TRBV4-1 and TRBJ2-2; D possibly corresponds to TRBD1 (5 bases). The CDR3 sequence is 16 residues long. Germline assignment: CDR1 MGHRA and CDR2 YSYEKL. Trimming removed 4 bases from V and 5 bases from J, with 17 bases in between. The CDR3 nucleotides are TGCGCCAGCAGCCGAAGACCTAGGGGTAAAACCGGGGAGCTGTTTTTT. Its protein product is CASSRRPRGKTGELFF.

The table lists this clonotype with a few counts. The chain employs TRBV18 and TRBJ2-3; 9 nucleotides match TRBD1. After removal of 1 base from V and 4 bases from J, the junction contained 3 bases not matched to a gene. The germline V gene encodes CDR1 KGHSH and CDR2 LQKENI. CDR3 length: 15 amino acids. As DNA, the CDR3 is TGTGCCAGCTCACCACTGAGACAGGGGGCAGATACGCAGTATTTT. This encodes CASSPLRQGADTQYF.

This clonotype was observed a few times. The chain links TRBV5-1 to TRBJ2-3; a possible D gene is TRBD1 (6 bases). Trimming took off 6 bases at V and 4 bases at J, with 15 bases between the two ends. The CDR3 runs to 14 residues. Per germline, CDR1 SGHRS and CDR2 YFSETQ. The CDR3 DNA reads TGCGCCAGCACCCCCGGACAGACAGCAGATACGCAGTATTTT. It yields the protein CASTPGQTADTQYF.

This clonotype was seen only a few times. V usage is TRBV4-1 and J usage is TRBJ2-4, with D perhaps assigned TRBD1 or TRBD2 (5 bases each). Trimming shortened V by 1 base and J by 15 bases, and 19 bases separated the two germline ends. Germline lookup yields CDR1 MGHRA and CDR2 YSYEKL. The CDR3 runs to 14 residues. CDR3 residues: CASSQGRTRGPGYF. CDR3 nucleotide sequence: TGCGCCAGCAGCCAAGGTCGGACACGGGGACCGGGGTACTTC.